A single T cell receptor (beta chain) is shown here with its context. Antigen specificity is unknown. Time point noted: persistent/refractory GD, antithyroid drugs over 5 years with positive TRAb. PBMC RNA was the source of the TCR library. This sample is drawn from a study of regulatory T cells in long-lasting Graves disease. Across the whole study: Persistent Graves' disease required over 5 years of antithyroid drugs and positive TSH receptor antibodies. Findings and limits, study-wide: Repertoires from persistent disease leaned toward TRBV28, TRBJ1-2 and TRBJ2-5.

Arm-PCR of CDR3 regions with iRepertoire HTBI primers generated TCR beta libraries. From the multiplex PCR reads, TCRdb called clonotypes with MiXCR, one entry per CDR3 protein. The sample holds some 450,000 distinct CDR3 sequences; about 25% are singletons and the top ten take roughly 26%. The V gene's germline CDR1 is DFQATT and CDR2 SNEGSKA (reference sequence). V lost 0 bases and J 6 bases, leaving 14 bases between the germline ends. The CDR3 sequence is 14 residues long. The input for sequencing was peripheral blood mononuclear cells (PBMCs), taken when the disease was refractory, from a patient treated with antithyroid drugs. J is TRBJ1-2 and V is TRBV20-1; a possible D gene is TRBD1 (6 bases). The TCR sequence derives from a female donor with Graves disease. Written as DNA, the CDR3 is TGCAGTGCTAGAGACCCCACAGGGTCCGATGGCTACACCTTC. Its translation: CSARDPTGSDGYTF.